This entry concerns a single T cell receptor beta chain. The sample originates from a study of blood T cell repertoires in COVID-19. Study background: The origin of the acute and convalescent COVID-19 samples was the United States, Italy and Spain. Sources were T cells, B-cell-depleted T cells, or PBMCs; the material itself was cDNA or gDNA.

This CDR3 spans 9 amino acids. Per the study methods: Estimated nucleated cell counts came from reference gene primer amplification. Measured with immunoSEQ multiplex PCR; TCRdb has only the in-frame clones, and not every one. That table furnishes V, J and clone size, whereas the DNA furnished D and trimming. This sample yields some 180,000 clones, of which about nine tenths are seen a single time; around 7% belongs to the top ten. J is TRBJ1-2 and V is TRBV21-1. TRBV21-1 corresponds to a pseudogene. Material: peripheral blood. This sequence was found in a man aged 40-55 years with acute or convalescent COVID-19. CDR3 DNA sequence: TGTGCCAGCAGCAAAGTAGACACCTTC. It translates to CASSKVDTF.